This is a list of T cell receptor beta chains from one sample in a study of CD8 T cells in ankylosing spondylitis. TCRdb independently ran MiXCR on the 5' RACE reads; one entry per CDR3 protein. In the table there are about 330,000 distinct CDR3 sequences, roughly 8% of which are singletons. Sequenced sample: blood, either unsorted or a sorted T cell fraction (not recorded which). The receptors were gathered from a male donor with ankylosing spondylitis. CDR3s include the opening cysteine and the closing phenylalanine or tryptophan. A D gene is named only where the DNA matches it firmly. Clone size, where shown, is once, few, many, or a class for clones that have expanded.

d_call	clone_size	v_call	j_call	cdr3_nt	cdr3_aa
-	many	TRBV9	TRBJ2-1	TGTGCCAGCAGCGTAACTGCTCCCAATGAGCAGTTCTTC	CASSVTAPNEQFF
-	many	TRBV5-1	TRBJ2-1	TGCGCCAGCAGCCCCCACAATGAGCAGTTCTTC	CASSPHNEQFF
-	-	TRBV6-2/TRBV6-3	TRBJ1-6	TGTGCCAGCATACCGGGACAACGGAATTCACCCCTCCACTTT	CASIPGQRNSPLHF
TRBD2	few	TRBV29-1	TRBJ2-4	TGCAGCGTTGAGCTAGCGGGAGAAAACATTCAGTACTTC	CSVELAGENIQYF
TRBD1	many	TRBV4-1	TRBJ1-6	TGCGCCAGCAGCCAATACAGGGGAGTTAGCAATTCACCCCTCCACTTT	CASSQYRGVSNSPLHF
TRBD2	many	TRBV12-3/TRBV12-4	TRBJ2-2	TGTGCCAGCACCGGGACTAGCGTTTCAGGGGAGCTGTTTTTT	CASTGTSVSGELFF
TRBD2	many	TRBV4-2	TRBJ2-1	TGTGCCAGCAGCCAAGACAGACTAGCGGGAGTCTCTCCCTACAATGAGCAGTTCTTC	CASSQDRLAGVSPYNEQFF
-	-	TRBV20-1	TRBJ2-1	TGCAGTGCTAGAGCCCCGGGCGGGGAGCAGTTCTTC	CSARAPGGEQFF
-	few	TRBV27	TRBJ2-3	TGTGCCAGCAGTTTATTTCTAGCGAGAAGCGCAGATACGCAGTATTTT	CASSLFLARSADTQYF
-	few	TRBV12-3/TRBV12-4	TRBJ1-2	TGTGCCAGCAGTTTACATTTGGCAGGAGAGTATGGCTACACCTTC	CASSLHLAGEYGYTF
-	few	TRBV7-2	TRBJ1-2	TGTGCCAGCAGCTTAGCTGGCAGGGACTATGGCTACACCTTC	CASSLAGRDYGYTF
TRBD1	few	TRBV3-1	TRBJ1-1	TGTGCCAGCAGCCAAGATACGACAGGGCGGGCAGCTTTCTTT	CASSQDTTGRAAFF
-	many	TRBV20-1	TRBJ2-5	TGCAGTGCTAGAGCCCCTGAGACTCCAGAGACCCAGTACTTC	CSARAPETPETQYF